The 21 T cell receptor beta chains given below trace back to one sample, sequenced in a study of T cell responses to AZD1222 COVID-19 vaccine. Here immunoSEQ multiplex PCR was the method, and the copy in TCRdb shows in-frame clones only, minus some. This repertoire shows 65,000 to 90,000 clones, 85% to 90% found once; its top ten account for about 9.6%. The specimen comprised peripheral blood, sampled 28 days after the second AZD1222 dose. The receptors were gathered from an adult who received the AZD1222 COVID-19 vaccine.

This sequence joins TRBV19 and TRBJ2-2; 7 positions agree with TRBD2. V dropped 4 bases and J dropped 6; count of bases not matched to a gene: 14. The CDR3 is 17 residues long. The germline V gene encodes CDR1 LNHDA and CDR2 SQIVND (reference sequence). The CDR3 sequence is CASSSRGSSGGAGELFF. CDR3 bases: TGTGCCAGTAGTAGTCGTGGTAGTTCTGGGGGGGCCGGGGAGCTGTTTTTT.

This chain connects TRBV5-1 to TRBJ2-3; D unresolved. Germline lookup yields CDR1 SGHRS and CDR2 YFSETQ. The ends were cut back, 0 bases at V and 3 bases at J, with 8 bases in the middle. The CDR3 consists of 14 residues. The CDR3 is CASSLGGGTDTQYF. CDR3 coding DNA: TGCGCCAGCAGCTTGGGAGGTGGGACAGATACGCAGTATTTT. Using reference TRBV5-1 and TRBJ2-3 for the parts outside the CDR3, the full variable domain is KAGVTQTPRYLIKTRGQQVTLSCSPISGHRSVSWYQQTPGQGLQFLFEYFSETQRNKGNFPGRFSGRQFSNSRSEMNVSTLELGDSALYLCASSLGGGTDTQYFGPGTRLTVL.

The DNA for the CDR3 is TGCGCCAGCAGCAAGTTCAGGGGAACCACAGATACGCAGTATTTT. Its translation: CASSKFRGTTDTQYF. The J gene is TRBJ2-3, the V gene TRBV5-1, with a possible D match to TRBD1 (6 bases). V shed 4 bases and J shed 2 bases, with 14 bases lying between them. Germline values: CDR1 SGHRS, CDR2 YFSETQ. CDR3 length: 15 residues.

The chain joins TRBV3-1 (or the pseudogene TRBV3-2) to TRBJ1-1; possible D gene TRBD1, 6 bases. This CDR3 contains 15 residues. Trimming removed 2 bases at V and 2 bases at J, with 12 bases between. CDR1 and CDR2 from the germline V gene are LGHDT and YNNKEL (reference sequence). The CDR3 loop is CASSQQGTPNTEAFF. The DNA of the CDR3 is TGTGCCAGCAGCCAACAGGGGACCCCAAACACTGAAGCTTTCTTT.

J is TRBJ2-3 and V is TRBV5-1; perhaps TRBD2 as D (6 bases). Germline values: CDR1 SGHRS, CDR2 YFSETQ. The CDR3 covers 17 residues. Trimming stripped 0 bases from V and 6 bases from J, with 20 bases between. CDR3 sequence (DNA): TGCGCCAGCAGCTTGGATTTGCGGGGCGGGAAACGGGATACGCAGTATTTT. Encoded protein: CASSLDLRGGKRDTQYF.

The gene calls are TRBV6-1 and TRBJ1-5, with no clear D. This CDR3 spans 17 amino acids. V lost 4 bases and J lost 7, with 23 bases in between. Germline-derived CDR1 and CDR2 are MNHNS and SASEGT. The CDR3 loop reads CASSGLLDAIGGQPQHF. CDR3 coding DNA: TGTGCCAGCAGTGGACTTCTGGACGCCATTGGAGGCCAGCCCCAGCATTTT.

CDR3 coding DNA: TGTGCCAGCAGCTCCAGTCACGCGGGGAAGCAGTACTTC. Its translation: CASSSSHAGKQYF. The gene calls are TRBV7-7 and TRBJ2-7; possible D gene TRBD2, 6 bases. This CDR3 has 13 residues. The V gene's germline CDR1 is SSHAT and CDR2 FNYEAQ (reference sequence). The V gene lost 4 bases and the J gene lost 8 bases, with 15 bases spanning the gap. The whole variable domain, remainder taken from reference TRBV7-7 and TRBJ2-7, is GAGVSQSPRYKVTKRGQDVTLRCDPISSHATLYWYQQALGQGPEFLTYFNYEAQPDKSGLPSDRFSAERPEGSISTLTIQRTEQRDSAMYRCASSSSHAGKQYFGPGTRLTVT.

This clone occurred once. CDR3 amino acids: CASSFGNQPQHF. CDR3 coding DNA: TGTGCCAGCAGCTTCGGGAATCAGCCCCAGCATTTT. The genes are TRBV5-6 and TRBJ1-5, with D unclear. Trimming took 2 bases from V and 4 from J, leaving 4 bases between them. CDR3 size: 12 residues. Germline assignment: CDR1 SGHDT and CDR2 YYEEEE.

The V gene is TRBV4-1, the J gene TRBJ1-1; 7 bases align to TRBD1. The CDR3 contains 15 residues. V trimming: 2 bases; J trimming: 4 bases; junction bases outside the gene matches: 7. Looked up from germline, CDR1 is MGHRA and CDR2 is YSYEKL. The CDR3 region has the DNA TGCGCCAGCAGCCAAACGACAGGGAGGACCACTGAAGCTTTCTTT. Translation: CASSQTTGRTTEAFF.

The chain has TRBV5-5 and TRBJ2-7, with 7 bases fitting TRBD2. V gave up 3 bases and J gave up 5 bases; unmatched junction bases: 2. This CDR3 is 12 amino acids long. Germline lookup yields CDR1 SGHKS and CDR2 YYEKEE (reference sequence). CDR3 in amino acids: CASSSGGNEQYF. DNA of the CDR3: TGTGCCAGCAGCTCGGGGGGAAACGAGCAGTACTTC. Based on the CDR3 plus reference TRBV5-5 and TRBJ2-7, the full variable domain is DAGVTQSPTHLIKTRGQQVTLRCSPISGHKSVSWYQQVLGQGPQFIFQYYEKEERGRGNFPDRFSARQFPNYSSELNVNALLLGDSALYLCASSSGGNEQYFGPGTRLTVT.

The genes are TRBV27 and TRBJ1-6; D not certain. CDR3 length: 12 residues. Germline V gene data show CDR1 as MNHEY and CDR2 as SMNVEV (reference sequence). V lost 6 bases to trimming and J lost 5 bases, with 5 bases between them. CDR3 sequence: CASSRNNSPLHF. CDR3 nucleotide sequence: TGTGCCAGCAGCCGCAATAATTCACCCCTCCACTTT.

In its sample, this clone was seen a few times. The chain couples TRBV15 to TRBJ1-5; no clear D gene. Trimming cost V 0 bases and J 2 bases, with 11 bases left between them. Germline lookup yields CDR1 LNHNV and CDR2 YYDKDF (reference sequence). The CDR3 has 16 residues. The CDR3 bases are TGTGCCACCAGCAGAGATCCCCGGAGTGGCAATCAGCCCCAGCATTTT. It translates to CATSRDPRSGNQPQHF.

J is TRBJ2-3 and V is TRBV5-1; possibly TRBD1 or TRBD2 for D (6 bases each). The CDR3 is made up of 17 amino acids. Per the germline V gene, CDR1 is SGHRS and CDR2 is YFSETQ. Trimming left V 3 bases short and J 0 bases short, with 17 bases between. The CDR3 spells CASSSDPSGASTDTQYF. The CDR3 DNA reads as TGCGCCAGCAGCTCCGACCCTTCGGGGGCGAGCACAGATACGCAGTATTTT. Full variable domain (missing parts from reference TRBV5-1 and TRBJ2-3): KAGVTQTPRYLIKTRGQQVTLSCSPISGHRSVSWYQQTPGQGLQFLFEYFSETQRNKGNFPGRFSGRQFSNSRSEMNVSTLELGDSALYLCASSSDPSGASTDTQYFGPGTRLTVL.

This chain links TRBV7-8 with TRBJ2-1; 8 bases align to TRBD2. The CDR3 loop spans 16 amino acids. Germline-derived CDR1 and CDR2 are SGHVS and FQNEAQ. V was clipped by 2 bases and J by 3 bases; unmatched bases: 6. The CDR3 region has the DNA TGTGCCAGCAGCTTAATCCTAGCGGGCCGCTACAATGAGCAGTTCTTC. Translation: CASSLILAGRYNEQFF.

The CDR3 protein is CASSQPAGRYTEAFF. The CDR3 DNA is TGCGCCAGCAGCCAGCCCGCGGGCAGATACACTGAAGCTTTCTTT. V is TRBV4-1 and J is TRBJ1-1; unclear D gene. Germline V gene sequence: CDR1 MGHRA, CDR2 YSYEKL. The germline V and J ends were trimmed by 3 bases and 3 bases, with 14 bases remaining between them. The CDR3 runs to 15 residues.

The gene calls are TRBV3-1 (or the pseudogene TRBV3-2) and TRBJ1-4; weak D call: TRBD1 (6 bases). Trimming cost V 5 bases and J 2 bases, with 12 bases left between them. This CDR3 is built from 15 residues. The germline gives CDR1 LGHDT, CDR2 YNNKEL (reference sequence). CDR3: CASSRRGGTNEKLFF. The CDR3 coding sequence is TGTGCCAGCAGCAGGCGAGGGGGGACTAATGAAAAACTGTTTTTT.

The chain employs TRBV11-2 and TRBJ2-3, with 10 nucleotides matching TRBD1. V gave up 5 bases and J gave up 2 bases; unmatched junction bases: 7. Germline assignment: CDR1 SGHAT and CDR2 FQNNGV. The CDR3 spans 16 residues. The CDR3 reads CASSKPGQGTTDTQYF. The CDR3, as DNA: TGTGCCAGCAGCAAACCGGGACAGGGGACCACAGATACGCAGTATTTT.

The chain employs TRBV7-3 and TRBJ2-5; 8 bases match TRBD2. CDR3 length: 15 amino acids. Germline CDR1 SGHTA, CDR2 FQGTGA. V shed 5 bases, J shed 5 bases, and the junction held 10 bases outside the gene matches. CDR3 DNA: TGTGCCAGCAGCCCTCTAGCGGGCGGGCTGGAGACCCAGTACTTC. Protein: CASSPLAGGLETQYF.

This clone was seen just once. The chain couples TRBV12-3 or TRBV12-4 to TRBJ2-1; D remains ambiguous. With 3 bases removed from V and 8 bases from J, the gap between germline ends came to 11 bases. The CDR3 covers 13 residues. For the CDR3, the DNA is TGTGCCAGCAGTTTTAGTACGACGGATGAGCAGTTCTTC. Translated: CASSFSTTDEQFF.

A few counts support this clone. The chain has TRBV25-1 and TRBJ1-2; D ambiguous. Deletions cut 0 bases from V and 3 bases from J, with 8 bases between. Germline lookup yields CDR1 MGHDK and CDR2 SYGVNS. CDR3 length: 14 residues. CDR3 loop: CASSEYTDYYGYTF. The DNA of the CDR3 is TGTGCCAGCAGTGAATACACAGACTACTATGGCTACACCTTC.

The chain combines TRBV4-2 with TRBJ1-1, with 7 bases aligning to TRBD1. The germline gives CDR1 LGHNA, CDR2 YNFKEQ. The length of the CDR3 is 15 residues. The V and J ends lost 1 base and 5 bases, in that order; junction bases with no gene match: 7. The CDR3 region has the DNA TGTGCCAGCAGCCAAGTCTGGGCAGGGGGTACTGAAGCTTTCTTT. It yields the protein CASSQVWAGGTEAFF.